The source of this T cell receptor beta chain is a study of T cell responses to AZD1222 COVID-19 vaccine. The study, taken as a whole, reports: The number of AZD1222 recipients seropositive at baseline was only five to seven. The peak T cell response came first, and repertoires were sampled only after it.

This table comes from immunoSEQ multiplex PCR, and its TCRdb copy is limited to in-frame clones, with some not included. The sample lists about 170,000 clones; roughly 87% were seen once. Looked up from germline, CDR1 is SGHAT and CDR2 is FQNNGV. This CDR3 region has 13 residues. Trimming stripped 5 bases from V and 3 bases from J, with 7 bases between. Concerning this clone: Its antigen remains unknown.

This receptor was obtained from an adult in good health. The V and J genes are TRBV11-2 and TRBJ2-2; D perhaps matches TRBD2 (5 bases). The sequenced sample was peripheral blood, obtained on day 0 of AZD1222 vaccination. Written as DNA, the CDR3 is TGTGCCAGCAGCCCGGACTACACCGGGGAGCTGTTTTTT. Its protein is CASSPDYTGELFF.